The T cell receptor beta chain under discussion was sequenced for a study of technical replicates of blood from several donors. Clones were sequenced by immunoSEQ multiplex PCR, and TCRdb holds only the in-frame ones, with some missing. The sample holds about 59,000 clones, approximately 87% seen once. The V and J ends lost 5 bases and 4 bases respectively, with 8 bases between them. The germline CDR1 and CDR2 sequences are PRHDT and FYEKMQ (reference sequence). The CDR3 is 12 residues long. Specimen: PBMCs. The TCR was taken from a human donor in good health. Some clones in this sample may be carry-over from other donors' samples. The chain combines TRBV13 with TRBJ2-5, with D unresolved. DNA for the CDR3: TGTGCCAGCAGCCCGACGGGAGAGACCCAGTACTTC. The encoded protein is CASSPTGETQYF.